This T cell receptor (beta chain) comes out of a study of T cells in Graves' hyperthyroidism and ophthalmopathy (dated by TCRdb to between 2018 and 2020). General notes on the study: Peripheral blood samples were taken at the time of initial diagnosis, prior to any treatment. After blood sampling, hyperthyroidism patients were treated with methimazole at a starting dose of 30 mg daily, and ophthalmopathy patients were treated with high-dose intravenous methylprednisolone. Prospective prediction of ophthalmopathy was tested in an independent validation cohort of approximately 19 hyperthyroidism patients and roughly 16 patients who later progressed to ophthalmopathy. According to the paper, TCR Vbeta CDR3 sequencing was carried out on some 140 peripheral blood samples, which came from 40 to 45 ophthalmopathy, under 80 hyperthyroidism and approximately 17 progressor patients. A discovery cohort of approximately 97 patients, about 40 with Graves' ophthalmopathy and approximately 55 with stable Graves' hyperthyroidism, was used to find distinguishing TCR V-J signatures. The 95 to 100 discovery patients were randomly divided into training and test sets at a 7:3 ratio. In several Graves' hyperthyroidism patients, the study also compared T-cell repertoires from thyroid tissue with T-cell repertoires from blood.

The TCR beta CDR3 regions were amplified from RNA transcripts. For the first round of RT-PCR on the TCR CDR3, the HTBI primer set was used together with the Qiagen OneStep RT-PCR kit. Libraries were constructed in a second round of multiplex PCR, after which size selection and purification were performed. Paired-end sequencing of the libraries was performed with 100 bp reads on an Illumina HiSeq2000. The paper's data handling went like this. SOAPnuke was used to process the raw data, throwing out any read that contained adapters or uncalled bases, had a mean Phred below 15, or lacked an exact constant-primer or identifier match. High-quality paired reads were merged using COPE v1.2.5, and each unique nucleotide sequence was defined as a clonotype. Clonotypes were aligned to IMGT TRBV, TRBD and TRBJ reference segments using MiTCR v1.1. Only V-J combinations with frequency above 0.0001, covering 99.2% of repertoires, were analysed. The TCS score was defined as F50 (clonal expansion) divided by E x V (chaos), with BLOSUM62-based TCRdist calculated between CDR3 peptides within each V-J. Welch's t-statistics and random forest reduced several hundred V-J features to roughly 13, which were used in a naive Bayes classifier (R e1071). TCRdb reanalyzed the raw reads on its own, using fastp at Q25 for trimming and MiXCR for clone calling, and kept in-frame beta chains. CDR3 protein sequences are deduplicated, and each keeps its most common genes and DNA. The V and J calls reflect TCRdb's pipeline rather than the authors' work. The sample records fewer than 900,000 distinct CDR3 sequences, around 19% of which are singletons. 16% of the sample is in the top ten clones.

Hyperthyroidism patients were newly diagnosed, with disease duration under 2 months, and aged 18 to 65 years. The study excluded patients with uncontrolled infections, other autoimmune diseases, pregnancy or lactation. Diagnoses relied on clinical symptoms, serum thyroxine and TRAb, thyroid ultrasound and orbital computed tomography. Blood from progressor patients was drawn when they were first diagnosed with hyperthyroidism, before any ophthalmopathy symptoms appeared. PBMCs were separated from approximately 9.9 ml of fresh peripheral blood using Ficoll-Paque density gradient centrifugation. Progressor patients were defined as those initially diagnosed with Graves' hyperthyroidism in whom ophthalmopathy developed during follow-up. Total RNA was extracted using Trizol reagent, and RNA quality was assessed on an Agilent 2100 Bioanalyzer. Remarks on this clonotype: The antigen it recognizes is unknown. Base qualities were left out, and no much larger clone turns up one base away.

General study outcomes and caveats: Ophthalmopathy was separated from stable hyperthyroidism by a 13 V-J signature model, with around 90% sensitivity and about 81% specificity obtained in cross-validation and 80%/75% obtained in testing. Sample size was not statistically predetermined, and blinding of investigators to group allocation was not performed. Most expanded thyroid clonotypes (frequency above 0.001) were also detected in blood, suggesting blood repertoires may reflect thyroid immune responses. In validation, progression to ophthalmopathy was predicted by the model with roughly 69% sensitivity and around 75% specificity, a median of approximately 7.1 months before onset.

CDR1 and CDR2 (SGHTA, FQGNSA) derive from the germline V gene. From cysteine to phenylalanine, the CDR3 is 16 amino acids long. The only DNA kept is the CDR3, 48 bases in frame from the first base. V and J lose 1 base and 0 bases, and a span of 10 bases separates them. This receptor chain uses TRBV7-2 and TRBJ1-3, with the D gene uncertain. The sequenced material came from blood. The sequence was obtained from a woman between 45 and 60 years old with Graves' hyperthyroidism that later progressed to Graves' ophthalmopathy. The CDR3 region: CASSLVGPHSGNTIYF. The sequenced DNA: TGTGCCAGCAGCTTAGTTGGTCCTCACTCTGGAAACACCATATATTTT.